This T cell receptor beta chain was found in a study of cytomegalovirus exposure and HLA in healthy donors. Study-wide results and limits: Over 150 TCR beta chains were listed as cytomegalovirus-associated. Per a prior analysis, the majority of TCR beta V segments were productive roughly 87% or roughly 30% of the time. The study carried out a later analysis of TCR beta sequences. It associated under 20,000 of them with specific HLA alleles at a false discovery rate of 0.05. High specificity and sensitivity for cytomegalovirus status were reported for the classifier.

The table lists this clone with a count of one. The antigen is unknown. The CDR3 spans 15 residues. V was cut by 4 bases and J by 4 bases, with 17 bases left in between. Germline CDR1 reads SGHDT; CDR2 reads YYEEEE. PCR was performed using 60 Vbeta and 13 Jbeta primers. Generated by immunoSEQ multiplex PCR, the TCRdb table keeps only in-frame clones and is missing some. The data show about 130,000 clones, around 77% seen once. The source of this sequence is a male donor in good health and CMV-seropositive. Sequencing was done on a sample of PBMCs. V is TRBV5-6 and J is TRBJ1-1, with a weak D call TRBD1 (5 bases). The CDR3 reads CASSLLWGEATEAFF. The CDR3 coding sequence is TGTGCCAGCAGCCTCCTCTGGGGGGAGGCCACTGAAGCTTTCTTT. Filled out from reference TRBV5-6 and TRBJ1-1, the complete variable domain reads DAGVTQSPTHLIKTRGQQVTLRCSPKSGHDTVSWYQQALGQGPQFIFQYYEEEERQRGNFPDRFSGHQFPNYSSELNVNALLLGDSALYLCASSLLWGEATEAFFGQGTRLTVV.